Following are 16 T cell receptor beta chains from one sample sequenced in a study of low-dose radiotherapy and immunotherapy resistance in tumors. TRAV and TRBV primers primed cDNA for both TCRalpha and TCRbeta. The PCR that amplified TCRs ran for around 20 cycles, relying on a constant-region primer and a V-primer adapter. Each CDR3 protein is one row after TCRdb ran MiXCR on the reads. The sample records some 6,000 distinct CDR3 sequences, about four fifths being singletons. These receptors all stem from a human donor with advanced metastatic prostate, ovarian, gallbladder or colorectal cancer (not recorded which). This table probably holds off-target reads from a library built for another chain.

The chain couples TRBV5-4 to TRBJ2-6; tentative D call: TRBD1 (7 bases). Germline values: CDR1 SGHNT, CDR2 YYREEE (reference sequence). V lost 4 bases and J lost 4, with 18 bases in between. CDR3 length: 17 residues. CDR3 sequence: CASSRGTVGLGANVLTF. The CDR3 DNA sequence: TGTGCCAGCAGCCGCGGGACAGTGGGTCTCGGGGCCAACGTCCTGACTTTC.

The chain combines TRBV5-1 with TRBJ2-3; a possible D gene is TRBD2 (5 bases). V lost 0 bases to trimming and J lost 5 bases, with 10 bases between them. There are 14 residues in the CDR3. Per the germline V gene, CDR1 is SGHRS and CDR2 is YFSETQ. The CDR3: CASSLAPGGDTQYF. CDR3 DNA sequence: TGCGCCAGCAGCTTGGCGCCAGGAGGAGATACGCAGTATTTT.

The rearrangement uses TRBV20-1 and TRBJ1-6, with 7 positions matching TRBD1. The germline gives CDR1 DFQATT, CDR2 SNEGSKA (reference sequence). With 1 base clipped from V and 7 bases from J, the junction kept 7 bases outside the gene matches. This CDR3 has 15 amino acids. In DNA, the CDR3 is TGCAGTGCTAGAGGAAGGACAGGAGGGAATTCACCCCTCCACTTT. Its protein product is CSARGRTGGNSPLHF.

The CDR3 coding sequence is TGTGCCAGCAGCTTTAGCCTGGGGGGTATCACAGATACGCAGTATTTT. Encoded protein: CASSFSLGGITDTQYF. This chain uses TRBV7-2 with TRBJ2-3; maybe TRBD2 (6 bases). The germline V and J ends were trimmed by 3 bases and 2 bases, with 15 bases remaining between them. Germline values: CDR1 SGHTA, CDR2 FQGNSA. The CDR3 extends over 16 amino acids.

CDR3 region: CAWSPGQGSSYEQYF. In DNA, the CDR3 is TGTGCCTGGAGCCCGGGACAGGGAAGCTCCTACGAGCAGTACTTC. The chain joins TRBV30 to TRBJ2-7; 9 bases map to TRBD1. From germline, CDR1 is GTSNPN and CDR2 SVGIG (reference sequence). V shed 3 bases and J 0 bases; nucleotides not matched to a gene: 6. CDR3 length equals 15 residues.

The V gene is TRBV11-2, the J gene TRBJ2-7, with a tentative D call TRBD2 (5 bases). Per germline, CDR1 SGHAT and CDR2 FQNNGV. The V end was cut by 5 bases, the J end by 2 bases, with 10 bases between. The CDR3 spans 13 residues. The CDR3 sequence: CASSGSETYEQYF. Here the CDR3 DNA reads TGTGCCAGCAGCGGGAGCGAGACCTACGAGCAGTACTTC.

V gene TRBV4-3 combines with J gene TRBJ1-2; a weak D match, TRBD1 (6 bases). This CDR3 contains 13 residues. Germline CDR1 and CDR2: LGHNA and YSLEER. V dropped 0 bases and J dropped 8 bases, with 10 bases sitting between them. The CDR3 spells CASSQDWGQGYTF. The CDR3 DNA sequence: TGCGCCAGCAGCCAAGATTGGGGGCAGGGCTACACCTTC.

V is TRBV6-6 and J is TRBJ2-4, with D unclear. V dropped 5 bases and J dropped 13 bases, with 21 bases sitting between them. CDR1 MNHNY and CDR2 SVGAGI come from the germline V gene (reference sequence). The CDR3 has 14 residues. CDR3 residues: CASSEMSTLAAQYF. CDR3 nucleotides: TGTGCCAGCAGTGAAATGTCGACCTTAGCTGCCCAGTACTTC.

In nucleotides, the CDR3 is TGTGCCGGCCGGGACAGGGACGGTTCACCCCTCCACTTT. It codes for CAGRDRDGSPLHF. The chain joins TRBV6-8 to TRBJ1-6, with 9 positions matching TRBD1. The germline V gene has CDR1 MNHGY and CDR2 SAAAGT. After removal of 11 bases from V and 9 bases from J, the junction contained 8 bases not matched to a gene. The length of the CDR3 is 13 residues.

The chain recombines TRBV15 with TRBJ2-5, with 8 positions matching TRBD1. V lost 2 bases to trimming and J lost 5 bases; unmatched junction nucleotides: 10. Germline CDR1 and CDR2: LNHNV and YYDKDF (reference sequence). The CDR3 is 16 amino acids. The chain's CDR3 is CATSRTPTGEVETQYF. The DNA for the CDR3 is TGTGCCACCAGCAGAACCCCGACAGGGGAGGTGGAGACCCAGTACTTC. The whole variable domain, filled in from reference TRBV15 and TRBJ2-5, reads DAMVIQNPRYQVTQFGKPVTLSCSQTLNHNVMYWYQQKSSQAPKLLFHYYDKDFNNEADTPDNFQSRRPNTSFCFLDIRSPGLGDTAMYLCATSRTPTGEVETQYFGPGTRLLVL.

The genes are TRBV28 and TRBJ1-2, with a tentative D call TRBD1 (5 bases). Trimming stripped 6 bases from V and 0 bases from J, with 14 bases between. The CDR3 covers 15 residues. Germline CDR1 is MDHEN and CDR2 is SYDVKM. As DNA, the CDR3 is TGTGCCAGCAGCGCATTGGACAACACTAACTATGGCTACACCTTC. Translation: CASSALDNTNYGYTF.

V is TRBV12-3 or TRBV12-4 and J is TRBJ1-2; D call uncertain. V was pared by 3 bases and J by 8 bases, with 16 bases between. The CDR3 is 14 residues long. This chain's CDR3 is CASSFDGYLGGYTF. The CDR3 nucleotides read TGTGCCAGCAGTTTCGACGGATATCTCGGGGGCTACACCTTC.

The V and J genes are TRBV20-1 and TRBJ1-1; D unclear. V lost 2 bases and J 0 bases, leaving 4 bases between the germline ends. The CDR3 totals 12 residues. CDR1 is DFQATT and CDR2 is SNEGSKA in the germline V gene (reference sequence). The CDR3 sequence is CSARRLNTEAFF. In nucleotides, the CDR3 is TGCAGTGCTAGACGATTGAACACTGAAGCTTTCTTT.

This chain joins TRBV19 and TRBJ2-4; D is possibly TRBD1 (5 bases). Trimming left V 5 bases short and J 10 bases short, with 12 bases between. Per germline, CDR1 LNHDA and CDR2 SQIVND (reference sequence). The CDR3 runs 12 residues. DNA of the CDR3: TGTGCCAGTAGTCACCTTAAGGGGATTCAGTACTTC. It is translated as CASSHLKGIQYF. Full variable domain (missing parts from reference TRBV19 and TRBJ2-4): DGGITQSPKYLFRKEGQNVTLSCEQNLNHDAMYWYRQDPGQGLRLIYYSQIVNDFQKGDIAEGYSVSREKKESFPLTVTSAQKNPTAFYLCASSHLKGIQYFGAGTRLSVL.

The chain links TRBV6-2 or TRBV6-3 to TRBJ2-1; TRBD1 matches 8 bases. This CDR3 region has 15 residues. Germline V CDR1 and CDR2: MNHEY, SVGEGT. The V segment lost 4 bases and the J segment 6 bases; nucleotides outside the gene matches: 8. The CDR3 protein is CASSWSGGVSNEQFF. CDR3 DNA: TGTGCCAGCAGTTGGTCAGGGGGCGTCTCCAATGAGCAGTTCTTC.

The CDR3 sequence is CASRRLAGTEETQYF. Here the CDR3 DNA reads TGTGCCAGCAGAAGACTAGCGGGGACTGAAGAGACCCAGTACTTC. J is TRBJ2-5 and V is TRBV6-2 or TRBV6-3; TRBD2 matches at 11 bases. This CDR3 is built from 15 residues. The J segment lost 3 bases and the V segment lost 6 bases, leaving 6 bases of the junction unmatched. Germline CDR1 is MNHEY and CDR2 is SVGEGT.